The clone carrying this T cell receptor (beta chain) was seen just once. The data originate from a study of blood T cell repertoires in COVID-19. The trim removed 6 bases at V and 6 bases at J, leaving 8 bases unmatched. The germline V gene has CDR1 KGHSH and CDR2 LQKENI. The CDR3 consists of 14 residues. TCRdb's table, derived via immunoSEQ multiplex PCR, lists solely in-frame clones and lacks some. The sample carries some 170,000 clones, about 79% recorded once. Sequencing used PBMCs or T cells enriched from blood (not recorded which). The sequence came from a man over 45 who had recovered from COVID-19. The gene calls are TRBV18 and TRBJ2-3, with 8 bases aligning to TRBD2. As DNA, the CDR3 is TGTGCCAGCTCCCCTGCGGGGGGCAGGGATACGCAGTATTTT. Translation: CASSPAGGRDTQYF.